This TCR beta chain was captured by sequencing in a study of T cells in Graves' hyperthyroidism and ophthalmopathy. The authors obtained PBMCs from around 10 ml of fresh peripheral blood. The CDR3 has 13 amino acids, counting both end residues. Germline CDR1 reads WSHSY; CDR2 reads SAAADI. Amplification of TCR beta CDR3 regions was performed using RNA transcripts as template. First-round RT-PCR of the TCR CDR3 relied on the HTBI primer set. One entry per CDR3 protein, called by TCRdb with MiXCR from the multiplex PCR reads. The table has about 380,000 distinct CDR3 sequences, approximately 15% seen once. This clonotype showed up many times. Because the CDR3's place on the DNA is in doubt, the DNA is left out and the CDR3 is given as listed by TCRdb.

The sequenced material came from blood. The rearrangement uses TRBV10-2 and TRBJ2-1. The clonotype was recovered from a woman aged 55 to 70 with Graves' hyperthyroidism. The CDR3 here is CASSILANNEQFF.